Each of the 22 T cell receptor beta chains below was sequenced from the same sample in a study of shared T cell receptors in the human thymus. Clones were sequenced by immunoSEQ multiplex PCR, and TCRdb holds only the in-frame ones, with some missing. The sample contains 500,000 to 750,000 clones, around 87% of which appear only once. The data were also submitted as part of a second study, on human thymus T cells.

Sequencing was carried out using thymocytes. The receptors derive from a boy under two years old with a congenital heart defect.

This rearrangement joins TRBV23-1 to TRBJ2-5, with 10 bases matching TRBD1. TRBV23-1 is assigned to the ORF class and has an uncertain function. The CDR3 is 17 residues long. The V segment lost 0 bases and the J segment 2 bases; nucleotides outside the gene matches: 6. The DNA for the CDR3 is TGCGCCAGCAGTCAATCGGGGGGACAGGGGAGGCAAGAGACCCAGTACTTC. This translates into CASSQSGGQGRQETQYF.

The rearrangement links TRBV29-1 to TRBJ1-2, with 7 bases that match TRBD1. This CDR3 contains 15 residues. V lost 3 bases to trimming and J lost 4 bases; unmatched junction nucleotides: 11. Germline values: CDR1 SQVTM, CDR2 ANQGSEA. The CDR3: CSVDGDSLKLYGYTF. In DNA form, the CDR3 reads TGCAGCGTTGATGGGGACAGCCTGAAACTCTATGGCTACACCTTC.

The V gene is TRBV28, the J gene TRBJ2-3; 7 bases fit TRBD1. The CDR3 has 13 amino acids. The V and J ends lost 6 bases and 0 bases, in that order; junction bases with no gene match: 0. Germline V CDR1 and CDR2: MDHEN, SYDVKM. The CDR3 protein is CASRTGSTDTQYF. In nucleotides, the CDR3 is TGTGCCAGCAGGACAGGGAGCACAGATACGCAGTATTTT. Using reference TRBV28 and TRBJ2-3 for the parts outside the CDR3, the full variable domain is DVKVTQSSRYLVKRTGEKVFLECVQDMDHENMFWYRQDPGLGLRLIYFSYDVKMKEKGDIPEGYSVSREKKERFSLILESASTNQTSMYLCASRTGSTDTQYFGPGTRLTVL.

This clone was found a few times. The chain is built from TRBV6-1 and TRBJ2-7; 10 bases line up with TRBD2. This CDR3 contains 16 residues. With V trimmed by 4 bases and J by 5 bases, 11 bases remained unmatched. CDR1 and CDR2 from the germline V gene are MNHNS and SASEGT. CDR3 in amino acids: CASSGLLAGRYHEQYF. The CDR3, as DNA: TGTGCCAGCAGTGGACTACTAGCGGGAAGATATCACGAGCAGTACTTC.

The CDR3 DNA is TGTGCCAGCAGCTTGGACAGGGGGGGAACTGAAGCTTTCTTT. Translated: CASSLDRGGTEAFF. The rearrangement uses TRBV5-4 and TRBJ1-1; 8 bases match TRBD1. The CDR3 loop spans 14 amino acids. Losses at the gene ends were 0 bases for V and 5 bases for J; bases not matched to a gene: 3. Looked up from germline, CDR1 is SGHNT and CDR2 is YYREEE (reference sequence).

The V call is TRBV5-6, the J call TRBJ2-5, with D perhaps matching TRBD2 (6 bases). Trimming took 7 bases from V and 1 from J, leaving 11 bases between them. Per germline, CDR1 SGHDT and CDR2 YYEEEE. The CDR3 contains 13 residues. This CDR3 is CASGSGLQETQYF. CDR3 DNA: TGTGCCAGCGGTAGCGGCCTCCAAGAGACCCAGTACTTC.

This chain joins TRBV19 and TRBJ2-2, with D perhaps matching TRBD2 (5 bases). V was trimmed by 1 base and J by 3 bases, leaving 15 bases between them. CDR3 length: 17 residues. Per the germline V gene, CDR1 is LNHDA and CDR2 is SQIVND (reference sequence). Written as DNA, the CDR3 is TGTGCCAGTAGTATAGGGTTTTTGGGGAGAGACACCGGGGAGCTGTTTTTT. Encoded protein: CASSIGFLGRDTGELFF. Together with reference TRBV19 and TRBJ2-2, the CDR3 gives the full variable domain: DGGITQSPKYLFRKEGQNVTLSCEQNLNHDAMYWYRQDPGQGLRLIYYSQIVNDFQKGDIAEGYSVSREKKESFPLTVTSAQKNPTAFYLCASSIGFLGRDTGELFFGEGSRLTVL.

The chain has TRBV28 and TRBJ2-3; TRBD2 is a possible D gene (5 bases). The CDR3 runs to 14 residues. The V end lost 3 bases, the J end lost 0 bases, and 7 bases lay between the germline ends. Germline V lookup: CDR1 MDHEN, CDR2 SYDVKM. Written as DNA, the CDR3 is TGTGCCAGCAGTTTGAGGGAAAGCACAGATACGCAGTATTTT. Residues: CASSLRESTDTQYF.

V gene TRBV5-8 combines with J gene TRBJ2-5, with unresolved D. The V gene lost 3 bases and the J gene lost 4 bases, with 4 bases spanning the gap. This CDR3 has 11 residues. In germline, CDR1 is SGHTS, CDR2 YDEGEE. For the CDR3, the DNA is TGTGCCAGCAGCTCGGGAGAGACCCAGTACTTC. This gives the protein CASSSGETQYF.

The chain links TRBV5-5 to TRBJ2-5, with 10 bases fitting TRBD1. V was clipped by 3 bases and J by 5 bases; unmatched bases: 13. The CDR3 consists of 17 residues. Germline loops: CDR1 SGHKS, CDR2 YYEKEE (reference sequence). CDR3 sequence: CASSWGAQTGGRETQYF. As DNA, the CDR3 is TGTGCCAGCAGCTGGGGGGCGCAGACAGGGGGCCGTGAGACCCAGTACTTC. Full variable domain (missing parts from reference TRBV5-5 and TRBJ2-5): DAGVTQSPTHLIKTRGQQVTLRCSPISGHKSVSWYQQVLGQGPQFIFQYYEKEERGRGNFPDRFSARQFPNYSSELNVNALLLGDSALYLCASSWGAQTGGRETQYFGPGTRLLVL.

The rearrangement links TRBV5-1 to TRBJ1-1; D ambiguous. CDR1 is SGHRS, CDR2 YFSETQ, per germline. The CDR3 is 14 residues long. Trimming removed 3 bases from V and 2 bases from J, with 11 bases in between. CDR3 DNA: TGCGCCAGCAGCTCGCTGAGCCGTAACACTGAAGCTTTCTTT. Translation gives CASSSLSRNTEAFF.

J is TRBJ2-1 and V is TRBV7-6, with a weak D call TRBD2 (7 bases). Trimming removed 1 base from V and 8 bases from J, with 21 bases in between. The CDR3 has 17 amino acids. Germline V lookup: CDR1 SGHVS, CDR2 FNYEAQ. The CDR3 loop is CASSLEAGAREADEQFF. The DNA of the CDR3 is TGTGCCAGCAGCTTAGAGGCGGGGGCCAGGGAAGCCGATGAGCAGTTCTTC.

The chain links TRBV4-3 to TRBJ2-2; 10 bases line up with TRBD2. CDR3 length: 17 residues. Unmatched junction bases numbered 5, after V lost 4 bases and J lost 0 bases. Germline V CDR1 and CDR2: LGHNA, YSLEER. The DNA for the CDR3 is TGCGCCAGCAGCCCCGGGACTAGCGTCGCGAACACCGGGGAGCTGTTTTTT. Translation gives CASSPGTSVANTGELFF.

CDR3 sequence reads: CASSSPRGLEGNQPQHF. In DNA, the CDR3 is TGTGCCAGCAGCTCACCGAGGGGGCTAGAGGGGAATCAGCCCCAGCATTTT. V and J are TRBV11-2 and TRBJ1-5; 7 bases match TRBD1. The length of the CDR3 is 17 residues. Germline V gene lookup returns CDR1 SGHAT and CDR2 FQNNGV. V dropped 4 bases and J dropped 4; count of bases not matched to a gene: 13.

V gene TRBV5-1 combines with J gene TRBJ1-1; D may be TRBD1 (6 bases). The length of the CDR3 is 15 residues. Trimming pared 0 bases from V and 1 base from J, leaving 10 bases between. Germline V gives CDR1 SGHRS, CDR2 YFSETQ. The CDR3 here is CASSLGTDANTEAFF. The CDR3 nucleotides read TGCGCCAGCAGCTTGGGGACAGACGCGAACACTGAAGCTTTCTTT.

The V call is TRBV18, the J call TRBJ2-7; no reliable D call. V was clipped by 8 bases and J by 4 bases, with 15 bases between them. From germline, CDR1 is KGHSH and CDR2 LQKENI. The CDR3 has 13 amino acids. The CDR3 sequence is CASVQWPTYEQYF. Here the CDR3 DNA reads TGTGCCAGCGTACAGTGGCCGACATACGAGCAGTACTTC.

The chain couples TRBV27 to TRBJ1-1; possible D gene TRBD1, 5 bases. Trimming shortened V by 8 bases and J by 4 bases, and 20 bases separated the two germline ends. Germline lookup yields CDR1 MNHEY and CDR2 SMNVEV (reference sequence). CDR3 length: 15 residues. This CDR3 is CASAFVGAGITEAFF. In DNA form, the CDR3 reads TGTGCCAGCGCTTTTGTTGGGGCAGGGATCACTGAAGCTTTCTTT.

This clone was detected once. Written as DNA, the CDR3 is TGTGCCAGCAGCCAACCCAGAAATACGCAGTATTTT. It yields the protein CASSQPRNTQYF. The chain couples TRBV9 to TRBJ2-3; D gene unclear. Trimming took off 4 bases at V and 7 bases at J, with 10 bases between the two ends. Germline V gene sequence: CDR1 SGDLS, CDR2 YYNGEE. This CDR3 is 12 amino acids long.

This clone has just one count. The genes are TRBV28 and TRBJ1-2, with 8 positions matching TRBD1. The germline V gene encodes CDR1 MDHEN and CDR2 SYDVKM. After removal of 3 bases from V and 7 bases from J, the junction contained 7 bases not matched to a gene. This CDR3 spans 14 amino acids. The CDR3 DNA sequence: TGTGCCAGCAGTTTCCCAGGGGGCGCGGGTGGCTACACCTTC. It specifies CASSFPGGAGGYTF.

The CDR3 sequence is CASSPSGMGTDTQYF. CDR3 nucleotides: TGTGCCAGCTCTCCCTCGGGTATGGGCACAGATACGCAGTATTTT. The genes are TRBV18 and TRBJ2-3; D gene ambiguous. The CDR3 spans 15 residues. Germline V gives CDR1 KGHSH, CDR2 LQKENI. The V end was cut by 6 bases, the J end by 1 base, with 14 bases between.

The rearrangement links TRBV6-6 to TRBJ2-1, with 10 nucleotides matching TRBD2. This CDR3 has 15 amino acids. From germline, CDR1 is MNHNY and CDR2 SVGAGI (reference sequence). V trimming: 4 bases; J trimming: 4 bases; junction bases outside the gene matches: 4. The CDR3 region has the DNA TGTGCCAGCAGTTCTAGCGGGAGACGGTACAATGAGCAGTTCTTC. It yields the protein CASSSSGRRYNEQFF.

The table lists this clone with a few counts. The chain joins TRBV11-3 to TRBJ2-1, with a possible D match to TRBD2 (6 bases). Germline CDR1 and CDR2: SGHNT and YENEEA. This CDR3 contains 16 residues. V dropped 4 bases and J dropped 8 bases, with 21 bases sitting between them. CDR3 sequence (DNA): TGTGCCAGCAGCTCCCCTATGGGGACCGGGGGTTATGAGCAGTTCTTC. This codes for CASSSPMGTGGYEQFF.